Sequencing of this T cell receptor (beta chain) was carried out in a study of Ad26.COV2.S vaccination and SARS-CoV-2 variants. Turning to the study itself: The vaccine Ad26.COV2.S was put into the muscle once, or twice with 56 days between. Notes on the study in general: Vaccine and placebo recipients had similar non-spike TCR breadth.

Treatment noted: around 19 received Ad26.COV2.S at low or high dose, single or two shots; 5 received placebo; per-sample allocation not given. The samples were gathered on day 63 after the first injection of vaccine or placebo. In the case of this clone: Its antigen is currently unknown.

The data were produced by immunoSEQ multiplex PCR, yet TCRdb's version contains in-frame clones alone and is incomplete. The table shows about 220,000 clones, with approximately 90% occurring only once. The material was peripheral blood, obtained in a trial of Ad26.COV2.S vaccine versus placebo. The TCR sequence derives from a person between 18 and 65 years old who received the Ad26.COV2.S COVID-19 vaccine or a placebo.

The CDR3 DNA is TGCGCCAGCAGTGATCGGCCGGATGAGTTTAACACCGGGGAGCTGTTTTTT. It yields the protein CASSDRPDEFNTGELFF. V usage is TRBV10-1 and J usage is TRBJ2-2; D gene ambiguous. V lost 3 bases and J 2 bases, leaving 16 bases between the germline ends. The germline CDR1 and CDR2 sequences are WNHNN and SYGVQD (reference sequence). This CDR3 is 17 amino acids long.